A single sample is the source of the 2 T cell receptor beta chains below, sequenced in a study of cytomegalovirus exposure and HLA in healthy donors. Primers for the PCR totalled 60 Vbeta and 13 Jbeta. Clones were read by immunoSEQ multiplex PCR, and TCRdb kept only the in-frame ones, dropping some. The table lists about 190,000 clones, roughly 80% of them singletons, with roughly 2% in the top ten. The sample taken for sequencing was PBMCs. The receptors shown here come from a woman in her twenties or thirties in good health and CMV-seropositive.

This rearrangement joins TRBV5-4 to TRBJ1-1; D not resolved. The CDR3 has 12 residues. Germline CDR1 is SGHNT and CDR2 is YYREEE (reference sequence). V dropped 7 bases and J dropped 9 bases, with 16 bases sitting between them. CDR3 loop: CASEFGLSKAFF. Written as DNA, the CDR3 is TGTGCCAGCGAATTCGGACTTTCTAAAGCTTTCTTT.

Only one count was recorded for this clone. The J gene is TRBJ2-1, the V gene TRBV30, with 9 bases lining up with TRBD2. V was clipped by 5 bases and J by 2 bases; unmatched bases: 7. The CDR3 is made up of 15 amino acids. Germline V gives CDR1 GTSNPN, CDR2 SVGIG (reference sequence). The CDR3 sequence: CAWATGTSTYNEQFF. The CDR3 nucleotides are TGTGCCTGGGCTACCGGGACTAGCACCTACAATGAGCAGTTCTTC. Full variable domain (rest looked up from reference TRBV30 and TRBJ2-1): SQTIHQWPATLVQPVGSPLSLECTVEGTSNPNLYWYRQAAGRGLQLLFYSVGIGQISSEVPQNLSASRPQDRQFILSSKKLLLSDSGFYLCAWATGTSTYNEQFFGPGTRLTVL.